Reported below is one TCR beta chain. It lacks a known antigen. The record has no base qualities; no much larger clone is one base away. The data were taken from a study of T cell responses to AZD1222 COVID-19 vaccine (dated by TCRdb to 2020 to 2023). Background on the whole study: TCR sequencing covered fewer than 250 trial participants: about 210 given two doses of AZD1222 and 26 given two doses of MenACWY control vaccine. Trial participants were enrolled into age subgroups of 18-55, 56-69 and 70-plus years, which contained about 150, 28 and 57 TCR-sequenced participants, respectively.

Explained via the paper, the time point label denotes: about 28 days (+/-7) after the second vaccine dose. AZD1222 recipients given second doses at about 4 weeks or at about 12 weeks were pooled, since spike-specific TCR depth and breadth were not found to differ between the two schedules. The vaccinee samples were drawn from two UK trials, COV001 and COV002, one of which was a single-blind randomized controlled phase 2/3 trial testing AZD1222 (ChAdOx1 nCoV-19) in healthy adults. Trial participant PBMC samples were collected at day 0 and day 28 after the second dose for TCRbeta chain sequencing. The CDR3 regions of human TCRbeta chains were analyzed by immunosequencing. The authors processed their data as follows. Repertoire TCRs were checked for matches against a reference library of SARS-CoV-2-specific TCRs that had been generated using the MIRA antigen-specificity platform. Breadth was defined as the fraction of unique TCRs that were SARS-CoV-2-associated. Depth was defined as the fraction of total T cells that were SARS-CoV-2-associated. Using the MIRA data, each spike-specific TCR was mapped to the spike region that the TCR reacts to and placed in a CD4 or CD8 class. Log10-transformed breadth and depth values were compared by one-way ANOVA with Sidak's multiple comparisons tests. TCRdb re-hosts the immuneACCESS table, in-frame sequences only. Its copies lack some clones; in the studies checked, an unresolved V gene accounts for under half of them, and the cause for the rest is not known. V and J calls and clone size are as listed in that table; D and trimming were resolved from the DNA. This sample comprises some 120,000 clones, 85% to 90% of them detected only once. The top ten hold about 2.9% of the sample.

General study outcomes and caveats: After two AZD1222 doses, both the breadth and the depth of spike-specific TCRs were significantly higher than at day 0 and than in MenACWY recipients. Nearly half of unique spike-specific TCRs reportedly recognized epitopes outside regions mutated in the B.1.351 and B.1.1.7 variants. Participants were mostly white British and included more females than males, and it was suggested by the authors that clonal diversity may have been underestimated. In the small 56-69-year group, the increase in depth fell short of significance, most likely because of low power. Conclusions about previously exposed vaccinees are limited because only a handful of AZD1222 recipients were SARS-CoV-2 seropositive at baseline. The whole spike protein was spanned by vaccine-associated CD4 TCRs, and dominant responses were seen in regions 160-218 and 743-854. Because no day 14 peak-response samples were available, repertoires were characterized only after the peak T cell response.

The source of this sequence is an adult who received the AZD1222 COVID-19 vaccine. Sequenced here: peripheral blood, sampled 28 days after the second AZD1222 dose.

Here is the DNA: TGTGCCAGCAGCTACCGGGACGTAGCCGCCTACGAGCAGTACTTC. Translated, this gives CASSYRDVAAYEQYF. The sequence is built from TRBV9 and TRBJ2-7; the D segment is perhaps TRBD1 or TRBD2, each sharing 5 matched bases. CDR1 and CDR2 are drawn from the germline V gene: SGDLS, YYNGEE. Cut back by 4 bases and 2 bases, the V and J ends lie 16 bases apart. The CDR3, cysteine through phenylalanine, is 15 amino acids long. Here the CDR3 DNA is all that survives: 45 bases in frame from base 1. The entire variable domain, with the stretches around the CDR3 drawn from the reference TRBV9 and TRBJ2-7 proteins, is DSGVTQTPKHLITATGQRVTLRCSPRSGDLSVYWYQQSLDQGLQFLIQYYNGEERAKGNILERFSAQQFPDLHSELNLSSLELGDSALYFCASSYRDVAAYEQYFGPGTRLTVT.